This T cell receptor (beta chain) was sequenced for a study of blood T cells in healthy people across ages. A sample-barcoded 5' primer and a J-beta primer mix were used in a second PCR of roughly 7 to 11 cycles. Each CDR3 protein gets one entry after TCRdb re-called the 5' RACE reads with MiXCR. The sample has 750,000 to 1,000,000 distinct CDR3 sequences; about 28% are singletons. This sample also belongs to another study, concerning T cells of mothers and their children.

The sample consisted of blood. This TCR was sampled from a middle-aged woman in good health.

The CDR3 spells CASSGSSGGEDIQYF. The CDR3 nucleotides are TGTGCCAGCAGTGGGAGTAGCGGGGGGGAAGACATTCAGTACTTC. The gene calls are TRBV2 and TRBJ2-4; 11 bases are shared with TRBD2. V was pared by 4 bases and J by 8 bases, with 7 bases of the junction left unmatched. Germline CDR1 reads SNHLY; CDR2 reads FYNNEI. This CDR3 is 15 amino acids long.